The entry below describes one T cell receptor beta chain. This library used 300 to 500 ng RNA and molecular barcoded adaptors spanning alpha/delta and beta/gamma chains. Using its own MiXCR run on the reads, TCRdb lists one record per CDR3 protein. The table records around 130,000 distinct CDR3 sequences, less than 15% of them present only once. This sample was included in a study of read filtering for tumor transcriptome and immune sequencing. The CDR3 is 15 residues long. The germline V gene has CDR1 SGHDN and CDR2 FVKESK. The trim removed 0 bases at V and 4 bases at J, leaving 5 bases unmatched. The rearrangement joins TRBV14 to TRBJ2-7; 8 bases align to TRBD1. Source material: a population of CD138-negative cells sorted from bone marrow. This TCR derives from a donor at least 40 years old with multiple myeloma. The CDR3 sequence is CASSQERTGRYEQYF. CDR3 nucleotide sequence: TGTGCCAGCAGCCAAGAAAGGACAGGGAGGTACGAGCAGTACTTC.